Presented here are 2 T cell receptor beta chains from one specimen sequenced in a study of cytomegalovirus exposure and HLA in healthy donors. Repertoires were generated with immunoSEQ multiplex PCR, while TCRdb's copy carries only in-frame clones and drops some. This sample carries around 180,000 clones, about 83% of them seen once, and the ten largest clones take about 1.6%. Sequences were obtained from PBMCs. The receptor source for this set is a woman in her late teens or twenties in good health and CMV-seronegative.

The CDR3 nucleotides are TGTGCCAGTAGTATGAGGGACAGGGGGCTTCAGCCCCAGCATTTT. Translated, it gives CASSMRDRGLQPQHF. The rearrangement links TRBV19 to TRBJ1-5, with TRBD1 matching over 12 bases. Germline values: CDR1 LNHDA, CDR2 SQIVND (reference sequence). The CDR3 contains 15 residues. The V and J ends lost 3 bases and 6 bases, in that order; junction bases with no gene match: 3.

The V and J genes are TRBV21-1 and TRBJ2-7; TRBD1 is the table's D call and was not checked against the DNA. TRBV21-1 is a documented pseudogene. The CDR3 runs 14 residues. This CDR3 is CASRGQGAINEQYF. CDR3 DNA sequence: TGTGCCAGCAGAGGACAGGGGGCTATCAACGAGCAGTACTTC.